This T cell receptor beta chain stems from a study of blood T cell repertoires in COVID-19. Study processing details: Estimation of nucleated cell counts relied on the amplification of reference gene primers. Generated by immunoSEQ multiplex PCR, the TCRdb table keeps only in-frame clones and is missing some. V and J calls and clone size are as listed in that table; D and trimming were resolved from the DNA. The repertoire holds hundreds of thousands of clones, roughly 89% seen once, with roughly 9.4% in the top ten. Per germline, CDR1 SGHAT and CDR2 FQNNGV. Trimming pared 4 bases from V and 2 bases from J, leaving 15 bases between. CDR3 size: 16 residues.

V gene TRBV11-2 combines with J gene TRBJ2-4; tentative D call: TRBD1 (5 bases). The TCR was taken from a woman in her forties or fifties who had recovered from COVID-19. Sequencing was done on a sample of PBMCs or T cells enriched from blood (not recorded which). CDR3 region: CASSYSPPGTKNIQYF. CDR3 bases: TGTGCCAGCAGCTACTCCCCACCAGGGACCAAAAACATTCAGTACTTC.